This T cell receptor (beta chain) was sequenced during a study of blood T cell repertoires in COVID-19 (dated by TCRdb to between 2020 and 2021). Turning to the overall study: Samples from collaborators originated in the United States, Italy and Spain and spanned both the acute and convalescent phases of COVID-19. The prospective study material was composed of cDNA or gDNA derived from T cells, B-cell-depleted T cells, or PBMCs. Deeply sampled blood TCRbeta repertoires from subjects exposed to, actively infected with, or recovered from COVID-19 were included in the dataset. The repertoires were released in a freely available public database meant as a resource for research on the immune response to SARS-CoV-2. The samples were drawn from two sources: the first 160 participants of the ongoing ImmuneRACE study, and fewer than 1,500 subjects contributed by 6 global collaborators. A de-identified subject ID, COVID-19 status, age in years and sex were almost always included in the sample metadata. Where HLA class I and class II types were available, the types were taken from metadata supplied by the sample provider, not from assay-based typing. Points the paper makes about the study in general: The amount of clinical and demographic metadata varied by source and participant and was provided uncurated.

Details on this clone: The antigen it binds to is not known. No base qualities exist here, and no much larger clone lies one base off it.

The CDR3 starts with the cysteine, ends with the phenylalanine, and has 14 residues. CDR3 DNA is the only sequence kept; it has 42 bases, read in frame from the first base. In the germline V gene (reference sequence), CDR1 corresponds to MNHEY and CDR2 to SMNVEV. The V and J ends are trimmed by 5 bases and 3 bases, leaving 13 bases between them. TCRbeta CDR3 regions were amplified from genomic DNA using the immunoSEQ Assay, a bias-controlled multiplex PCR. The source study handled its data this way. Within the assay, amplification of reference gene primers was used to estimate how many nucleated cells each sample contained. To quantify the absolute abundance of each unique TCRbeta CDR3 rearrangement, sequence reads were collapsed and filtered. Productive Simpson clonality was computed per sample as the square root of Simpson's diversity index over productive rearrangements. In its TCRdb copy, this immuneACCESS table keeps in-frame sequences only and misses some clones. Where compared with another copy, unresolved V genes explain less than half of these, and the others have no known cause. Clonal size and the V and J genes are those of that table, whereas D and trimming came from the DNA. This sample has approximately 290,000 clones in its table, and 90% of those were observed once. Of the sample, 4% to 5.5% is held by the ten largest clones.

In the prospective study, participants were roughly 18 to 100 years old, resided in 25 or so geographic areas of the United States, and were enrolled through a virtual design. Cohort assignment in the prospective study relied on participant-reported clinical history from a screening survey and a study questionnaire. In the prospective study, mobile phlebotomists collected whole blood, serum and a nasopharyngeal or oropharyngeal swab from each participant. Prospective study participants could optionally give additional blood draws and questionnaires over a roughly 2-month period. Blood samples from the prospective study were shipped frozen or at room temperature prior to DNA extraction.

Sequencing was carried out using PBMCs or T cells enriched from blood (not recorded which). The chain is encoded by TRBV27 joined to TRBJ1-1, and possibly TRBD1, on 5 matching bases. This clonotype originated in a woman aged 18 to 35 with acute COVID-19. The CDR3 region has the sequence CASSVTTDYTEAFF. The DNA sequence is given as TGTGCCAGCAGTGTTACGACAGACTACACTGAAGCTTTCTTT.